This T cell receptor (beta chain) is from a study of blood T cell repertoires in COVID-19. J gave up 0 bases and V 0 bases, and 6 bases lay outside the gene matches. The CDR3 extends over 17 amino acids. The germline V gene encodes CDR1 SGHKS and CDR2 YYEKEE (reference sequence). The protocol was immunoSEQ multiplex PCR, while the TCRdb copy is restricted to in-frame clones and leaves out a portion. The table includes approximately 290,000 clones, roughly 89% detected once. The sample comprised PBMCs or T cells enriched from blood (not recorded which). The chain recombines TRBV5-5 with TRBJ2-7; 10 bases are shared with TRBD2. This sequence originates from a woman aged 18 to 35 with acute COVID-19. CDR3 bases: TGTGCCAGCAGCTTGGGGACTAGCGGTTTTTTCTCCTACGAGCAGTACTTC. Its translation: CASSLGTSGFFSYEQYF.